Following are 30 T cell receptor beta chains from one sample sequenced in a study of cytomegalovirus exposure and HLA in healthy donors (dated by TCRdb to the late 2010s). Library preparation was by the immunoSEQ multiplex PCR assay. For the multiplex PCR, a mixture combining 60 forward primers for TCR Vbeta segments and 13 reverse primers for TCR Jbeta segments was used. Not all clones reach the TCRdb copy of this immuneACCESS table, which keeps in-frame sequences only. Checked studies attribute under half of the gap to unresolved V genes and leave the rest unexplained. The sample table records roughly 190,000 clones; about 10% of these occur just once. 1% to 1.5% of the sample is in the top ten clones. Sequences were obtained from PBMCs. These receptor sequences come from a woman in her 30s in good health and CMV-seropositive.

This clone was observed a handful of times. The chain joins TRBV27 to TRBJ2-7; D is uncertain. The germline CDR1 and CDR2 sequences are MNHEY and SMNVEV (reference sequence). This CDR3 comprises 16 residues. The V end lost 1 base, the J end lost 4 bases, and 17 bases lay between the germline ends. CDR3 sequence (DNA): TGTGCCAGCAGTTTATATGGGCCCACCTACCCATACGAGCAGTACTTC. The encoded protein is CASSLYGPTYPYEQYF.

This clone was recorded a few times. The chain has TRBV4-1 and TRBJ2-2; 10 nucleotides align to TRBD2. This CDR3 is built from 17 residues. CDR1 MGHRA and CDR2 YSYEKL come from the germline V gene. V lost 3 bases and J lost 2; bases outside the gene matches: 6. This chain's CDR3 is CASSHSSGRLNTGELFF. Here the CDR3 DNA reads TGCGCCAGCAGCCATAGTAGCGGGAGGCTTAACACCGGGGAGCTGTTTTTT.

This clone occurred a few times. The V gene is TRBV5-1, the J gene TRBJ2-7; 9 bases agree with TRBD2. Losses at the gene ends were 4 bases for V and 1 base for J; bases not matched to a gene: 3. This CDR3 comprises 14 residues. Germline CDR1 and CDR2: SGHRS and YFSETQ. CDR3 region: CASSPTSGSYEQYF. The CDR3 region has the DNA TGCGCCAGCAGCCCGACTAGCGGTTCCTACGAGCAGTACTTC.

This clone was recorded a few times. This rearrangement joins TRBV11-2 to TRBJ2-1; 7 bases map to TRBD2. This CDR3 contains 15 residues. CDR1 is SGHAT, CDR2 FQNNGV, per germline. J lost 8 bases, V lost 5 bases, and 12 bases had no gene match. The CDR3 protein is CASSLTWAGADEQFF. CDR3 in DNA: TGTGCCAGCAGCCTCACCTGGGCGGGAGCCGATGAGCAGTTCTTC.

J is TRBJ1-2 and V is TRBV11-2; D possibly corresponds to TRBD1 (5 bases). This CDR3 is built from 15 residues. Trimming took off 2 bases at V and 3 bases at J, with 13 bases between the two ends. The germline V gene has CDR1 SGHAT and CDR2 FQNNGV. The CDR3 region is CASSLNQGGHYGYTF. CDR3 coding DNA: TGTGCCAGCAGCTTAAATCAGGGTGGGCACTATGGCTACACCTTC. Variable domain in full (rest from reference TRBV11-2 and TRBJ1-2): EAGVAQSPRYKIIEKRQSVAFWCNPISGHATLYWYQQILGQGPKLLIQFQNNGVVDDSQLPKDRFSAERLKGVDSTLKIQPAKLEDSAVYLCASSLNQGGHYGYTFGSGTRLTVV.

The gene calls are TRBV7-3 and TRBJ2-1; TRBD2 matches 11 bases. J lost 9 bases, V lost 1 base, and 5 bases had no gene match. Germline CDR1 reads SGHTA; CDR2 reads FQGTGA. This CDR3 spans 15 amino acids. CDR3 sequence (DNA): TGTGCCAGCAGCTTAAGCTTCCTAGCGGGGGGTGAGCAGTTCTTC. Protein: CASSLSFLAGGEQFF.

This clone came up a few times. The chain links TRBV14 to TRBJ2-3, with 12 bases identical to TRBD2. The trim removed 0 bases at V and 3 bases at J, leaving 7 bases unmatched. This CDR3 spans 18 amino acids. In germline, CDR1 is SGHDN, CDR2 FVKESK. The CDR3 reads CASSQDQGLAGITDTQYF. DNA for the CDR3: TGTGCCAGCAGCCAAGACCAAGGACTAGCGGGAATTACAGATACGCAGTATTTT.

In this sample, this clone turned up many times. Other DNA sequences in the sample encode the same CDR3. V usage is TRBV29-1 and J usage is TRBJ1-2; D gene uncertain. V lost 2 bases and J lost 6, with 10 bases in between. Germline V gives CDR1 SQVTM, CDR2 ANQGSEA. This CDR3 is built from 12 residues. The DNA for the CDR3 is TGCAGCGTTGAACGCCAGGAAGATGGCTACACCTTC. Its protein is CSVERQEDGYTF.

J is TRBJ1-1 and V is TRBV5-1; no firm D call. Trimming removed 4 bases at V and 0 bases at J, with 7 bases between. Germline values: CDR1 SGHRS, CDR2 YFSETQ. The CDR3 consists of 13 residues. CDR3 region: CASSADMNTEAFF. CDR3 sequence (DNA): TGCGCCAGCAGCGCTGACATGAACACTGAAGCTTTCTTT. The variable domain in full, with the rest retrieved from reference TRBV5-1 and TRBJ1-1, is KAGVTQTPRYLIKTRGQQVTLSCSPISGHRSVSWYQQTPGQGLQFLFEYFSETQRNKGNFPGRFSGRQFSNSRSEMNVSTLELGDSALYLCASSADMNTEAFFGQGTRLTVV.

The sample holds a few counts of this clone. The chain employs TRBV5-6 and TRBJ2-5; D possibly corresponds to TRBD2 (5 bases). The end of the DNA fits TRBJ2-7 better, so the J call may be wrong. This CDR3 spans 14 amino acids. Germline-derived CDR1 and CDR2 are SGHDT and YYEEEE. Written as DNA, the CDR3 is TGTGCCAGCAGCTTGGGAGGGAACCCCTACGAGCAGTACTTC. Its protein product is CASSLGGNPYEQYF.

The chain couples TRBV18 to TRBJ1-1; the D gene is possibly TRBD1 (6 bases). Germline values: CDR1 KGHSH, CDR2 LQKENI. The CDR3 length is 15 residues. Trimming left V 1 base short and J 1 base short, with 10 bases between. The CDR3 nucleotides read TGTGCCAGCTCACCACTTTTAGGGGGGAACACTGAAGCTTTCTTT. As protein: CASSPLLGGNTEAFF.

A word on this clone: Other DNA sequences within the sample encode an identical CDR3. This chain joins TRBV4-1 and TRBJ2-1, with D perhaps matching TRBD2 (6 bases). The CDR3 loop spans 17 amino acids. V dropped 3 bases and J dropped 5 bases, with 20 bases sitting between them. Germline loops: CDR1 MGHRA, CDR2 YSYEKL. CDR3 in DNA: TGCGCCAGCAGCCAGTCTACTGGACTACCCGAAAACAATGAGCAGTTCTTC. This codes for CASSQSTGLPENNEQFF.

The DNA for the CDR3 is TGTGCCAGCAGTGAACTAGCGGGAGAGAACTCCTACAATGAGCAGTTCTTC. It encodes CASSELAGENSYNEQFF. The J gene is TRBJ2-1, the V gene TRBV2; 10 positions agree with TRBD2. Germline V CDR1 and CDR2: SNHLY, FYNNEI. The CDR3 totals 17 residues. The junction had 4 bases not matched to a gene; V was cut back by 2 bases and J by 0 bases.

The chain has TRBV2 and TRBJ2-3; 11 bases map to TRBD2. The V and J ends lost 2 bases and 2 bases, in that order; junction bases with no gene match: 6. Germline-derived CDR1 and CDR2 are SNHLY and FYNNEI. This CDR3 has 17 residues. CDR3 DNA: TGTGCCAGCAGTGAAATGGGACTAGCGGAGAACACAGATACGCAGTATTTT. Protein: CASSEMGLAENTDTQYF.

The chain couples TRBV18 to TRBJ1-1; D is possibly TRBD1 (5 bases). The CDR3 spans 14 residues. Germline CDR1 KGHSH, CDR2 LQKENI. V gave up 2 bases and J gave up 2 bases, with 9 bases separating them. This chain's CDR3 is CASSPIQGNTEAFF. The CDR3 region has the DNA TGTGCCAGCTCACCAATCCAGGGTAACACTGAAGCTTTCTTT.

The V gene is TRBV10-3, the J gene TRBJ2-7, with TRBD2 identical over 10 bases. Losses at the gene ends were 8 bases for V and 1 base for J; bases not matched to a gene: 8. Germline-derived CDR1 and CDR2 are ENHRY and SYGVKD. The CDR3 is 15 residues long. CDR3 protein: CAIGLAVGVSYEQYF. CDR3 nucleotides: TGTGCCATCGGACTAGCGGTTGGTGTTTCCTACGAGCAGTACTTC.

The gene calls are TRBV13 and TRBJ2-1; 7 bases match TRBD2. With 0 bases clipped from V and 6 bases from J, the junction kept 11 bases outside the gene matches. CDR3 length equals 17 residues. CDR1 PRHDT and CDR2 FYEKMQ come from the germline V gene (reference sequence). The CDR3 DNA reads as TGTGCCAGCAGCTTAGGTGGCCTAGGGCGGGAGTTCAATGAGCAGTTCTTC. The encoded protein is CASSLGGLGREFNEQFF.

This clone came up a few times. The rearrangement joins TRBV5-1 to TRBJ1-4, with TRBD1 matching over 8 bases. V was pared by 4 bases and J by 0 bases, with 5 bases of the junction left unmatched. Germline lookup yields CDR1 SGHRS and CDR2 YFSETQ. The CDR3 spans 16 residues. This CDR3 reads CASSPGQGTTNEKLFF. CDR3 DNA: TGCGCCAGCAGCCCCGGACAGGGTACAACTAATGAAAAACTGTTTTTT.

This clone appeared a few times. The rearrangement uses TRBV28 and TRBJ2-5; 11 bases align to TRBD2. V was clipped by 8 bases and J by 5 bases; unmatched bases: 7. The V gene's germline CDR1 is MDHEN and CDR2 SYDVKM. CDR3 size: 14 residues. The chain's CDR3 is CASDTSGRGETQYF. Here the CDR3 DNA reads TGTGCCAGCGATACTAGCGGGAGAGGCGAGACCCAGTACTTC. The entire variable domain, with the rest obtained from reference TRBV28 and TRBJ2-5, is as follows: DVKVTQSSRYLVKRTGEKVFLECVQDMDHENMFWYRQDPGLGLRLIYFSYDVKMKEKGDIPEGYSVSREKKERFSLILESASTNQTSMYLCASDTSGRGETQYFGPGTRLLVL.

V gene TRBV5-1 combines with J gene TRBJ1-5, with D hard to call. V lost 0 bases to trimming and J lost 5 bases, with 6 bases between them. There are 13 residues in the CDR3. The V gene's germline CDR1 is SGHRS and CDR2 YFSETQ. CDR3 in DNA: TGCGCCAGCAGCTTGGATTCGGATCAGCCCCAGCATTTT. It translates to CASSLDSDQPQHF.

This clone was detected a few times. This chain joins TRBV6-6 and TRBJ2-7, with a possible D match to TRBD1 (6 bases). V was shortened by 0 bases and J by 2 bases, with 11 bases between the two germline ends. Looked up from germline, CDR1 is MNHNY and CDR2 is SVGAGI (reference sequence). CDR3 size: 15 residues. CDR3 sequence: CASSYSGPGAYEQYF. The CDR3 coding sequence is TGTGCCAGCAGTTACTCGGGTCCAGGGGCCTACGAGCAGTACTTC.

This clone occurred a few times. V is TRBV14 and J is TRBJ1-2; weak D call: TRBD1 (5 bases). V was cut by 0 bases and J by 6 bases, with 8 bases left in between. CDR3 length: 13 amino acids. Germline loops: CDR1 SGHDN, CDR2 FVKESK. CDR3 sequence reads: CASSQEAGHGYTF. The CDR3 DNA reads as TGTGCCAGCAGCCAAGAAGCGGGGCATGGCTACACCTTC.

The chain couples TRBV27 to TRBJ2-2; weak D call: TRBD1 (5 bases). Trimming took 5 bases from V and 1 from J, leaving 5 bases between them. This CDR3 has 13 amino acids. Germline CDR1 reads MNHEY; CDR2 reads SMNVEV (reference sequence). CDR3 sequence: CASSRGNTGELFF. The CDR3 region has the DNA TGTGCCAGCAGTAGGGGGAACACCGGGGAGCTGTTTTTT.

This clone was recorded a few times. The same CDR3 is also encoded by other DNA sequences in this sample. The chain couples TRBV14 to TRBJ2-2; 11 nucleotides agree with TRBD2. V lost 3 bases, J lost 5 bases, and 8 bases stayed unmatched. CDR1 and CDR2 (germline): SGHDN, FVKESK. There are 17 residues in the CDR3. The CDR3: CASSHPGLAGRTGELFF. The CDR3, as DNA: TGTGCCAGCAGCCACCCCGGACTAGCGGGTAGGACCGGGGAGCTGTTTTTT.

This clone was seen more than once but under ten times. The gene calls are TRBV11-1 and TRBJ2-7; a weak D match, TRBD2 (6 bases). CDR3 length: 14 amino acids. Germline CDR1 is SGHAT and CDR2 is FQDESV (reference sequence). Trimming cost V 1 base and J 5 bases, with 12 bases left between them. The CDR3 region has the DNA TGTGCCAGCAGCTTAGATCCCGGGAGCCACGAGCAGTACTTC. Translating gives CASSLDPGSHEQYF.

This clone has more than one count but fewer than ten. The CDR3 protein is CASSYSQPTLSDYTF. The CDR3 DNA sequence: TGTGCCAGCAGTTACTCACAGCCTACCCTATCTGACTACACCTTC. This chain uses TRBV6-5 with TRBJ1-2; D gene uncertain. V was trimmed by 0 bases and J by 10 bases, leaving 18 bases between them. The CDR3 is 15 residues long. Germline assignment: CDR1 MNHEY and CDR2 SVGAGI.

The CDR3 bases are TGTGCCAGCAGCTTCCTAGCGGGAGAGAGATCCTACGAGCAGTACTTC. The encoded protein is CASSFLAGERSYEQYF. The V call is TRBV7-9, the J call TRBJ2-7; the match to TRBD2 covers 10 bases. The CDR3 spans 16 residues. J lost 1 base, V lost 3 bases, and 6 bases had no gene match. Germline CDR1 reads SEHNR; CDR2 reads FQNEAQ (reference sequence).

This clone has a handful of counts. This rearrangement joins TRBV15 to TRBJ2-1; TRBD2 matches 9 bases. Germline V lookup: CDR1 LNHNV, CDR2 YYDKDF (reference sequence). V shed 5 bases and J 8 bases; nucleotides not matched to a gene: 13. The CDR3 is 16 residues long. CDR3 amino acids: CATSPRPGGRGYEQFF. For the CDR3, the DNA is TGTGCCACCAGCCCAAGGCCAGGCGGGAGGGGTTATGAGCAGTTCTTC.

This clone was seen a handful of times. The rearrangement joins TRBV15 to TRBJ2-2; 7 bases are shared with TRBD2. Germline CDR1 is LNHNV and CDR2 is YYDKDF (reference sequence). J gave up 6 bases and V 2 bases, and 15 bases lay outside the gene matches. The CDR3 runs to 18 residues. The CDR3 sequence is CATSRSRGTGESPGELFF. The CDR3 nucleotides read TGTGCCACCAGCAGATCGCGGGGGACTGGAGAGTCCCCCGGGGAGCTGTTTTTT.

CDR3: CASSPRNSGHYEQYF. The CDR3 DNA reads TGTGCCAGCTCACCACGGAACAGCGGCCACTACGAGCAGTACTTC. This rearrangement joins TRBV18 to TRBJ2-7; tentatively, D is TRBD2 (5 bases). There are 15 residues in the CDR3. Germline V gene sequence: CDR1 KGHSH, CDR2 LQKENI. Deletions cut 1 base from V and 3 bases from J, with 13 bases between.